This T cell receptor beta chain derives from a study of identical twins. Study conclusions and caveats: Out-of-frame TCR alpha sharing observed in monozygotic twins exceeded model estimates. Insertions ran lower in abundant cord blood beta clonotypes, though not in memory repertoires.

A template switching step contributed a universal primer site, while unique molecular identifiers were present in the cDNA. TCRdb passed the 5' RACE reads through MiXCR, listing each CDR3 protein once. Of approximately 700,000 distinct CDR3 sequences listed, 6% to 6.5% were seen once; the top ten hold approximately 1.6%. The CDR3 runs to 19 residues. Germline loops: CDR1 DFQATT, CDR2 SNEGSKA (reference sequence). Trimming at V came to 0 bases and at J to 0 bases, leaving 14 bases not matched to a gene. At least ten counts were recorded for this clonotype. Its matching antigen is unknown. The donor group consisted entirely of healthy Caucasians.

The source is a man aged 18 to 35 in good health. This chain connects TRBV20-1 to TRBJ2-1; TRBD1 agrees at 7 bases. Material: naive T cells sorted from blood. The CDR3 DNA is TGCAGTGCTAGAGATTTGCAGGGGGTCCAAAGGAGCTCCTACAATGAGCAGTTCTTC. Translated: CSARDLQGVQRSSYNEQFF.